This is a list of T cell receptor beta chains from one sample in a study of sequential checkpoint blockade in melanoma. Sequencing used immunoSEQ multiplex PCR; TCRdb keeps in-frame clones, though not all of them. The repertoire holds about 12,000 clones, roughly 24% seen once, with approximately 20% in the top ten. The input for sequencing was tumor tissue (inferred from file names), taken from a patient given nivolumab and ipilimumab in sequence. The receptors come from a human donor with melanoma. The CDR3 runs from the conserved cysteine through the conserved F or W. D genes are given only for firm matches. A row's size may be missing; if present it is once, few, many or a size class.

v_gene	j_gene	abundance	d_gene	len	CDR3aa	CDR3nt
TRBV19	TRBJ1-2	-	TRBD1	14	CASDSGTAVYGYTF	TGTGCCAGTGACTCCGGGACAGCCGTCTATGGCTACACCTTC
TRBV18	TRBJ1-2	-	-	15	CASSPINQVNYGYTF	TGTGCCAGCTCACCGATAAATCAGGTTAACTATGGCTACACCTTC
TRBV29-1	TRBJ2-3	few	-	12	CSVGLTSGTQYF	TGCAGCGTTGGCCTAACCAGCGGTACGCAGTATTTT
TRBV6-8	TRBJ2-7	-	-	16	CASSYSTPRVFDEQYF	TGTGCCAGCAGTTACTCGACACCCAGGGTTTTCGACGAGCAGTACTTC
TRBV28	TRBJ2-2	-	-	16	CASSSLDQSVTGELFF	TGTGCCAGCAGTTCACTGGACCAGTCCGTAACCGGGGAGCTGTTTTTT
TRBV11-3	TRBJ1-2	few	-	15	CASSLAAGNWGGYTF	TGTGCCAGCAGCTTGGCAGCGGGGAATTGGGGTGGCTACACCTTC
TRBV5-1	TRBJ1-6	-	TRBD1	14	CASSHSTGNSPLHF	TGCGCCAGCAGCCACTCGACAGGGAATTCACCCCTCCACTTT
TRBV6-8	TRBJ2-2	-	TRBD2	14	CASHLAANTGELFF	TGTGCCAGCCACCTAGCGGCGAACACCGGGGAGCTGTTTTTT
TRBV6-8	TRBJ2-5	few	-	13	CAIRKTGYETQYF	TGTGCCATCAGGAAAACAGGGTACGAGACCCAGTACTTC
TRBV11-3	TRBJ1-4	few	TRBD1	17	CASSPTVPGQFNEKLFF	TGTGCCAGCAGCCCTACCGTTCCGGGACAGTTTAATGAAAAACTGTTTTTT
TRBV6-8	TRBJ2-5	-	-	13	CASRRGLRETQYF	TGTGCCAGCAGGCGGGGGCTAAGGGAGACCCAGTACTTC
TRBV6-8	TRBJ2-3	few	-	13	CASSPSLVDTQYF	TGTGCCAGCAGTCCTTCTTTAGTAGATACGCAGTATTTT
TRBV15	TRBJ1-2	many	-	14	CATSRVKDVYGYTF	TGTGCCACCAGCAGAGTAAAGGACGTCTATGGCTACACCTTC
TRBV5-1	TRBJ1-1	-	-	15	CASSLMGGTNTEAFF	TGCGCCAGCAGCTTGATGGGGGGGACGAACACTGAAGCTTTCTTT
TRBV28	TRBJ1-1	many	TRBD1	15	CASSFGTGGFTEAFF	TGTGCCAGCAGTTTTGGGACAGGGGGCTTCACTGAAGCTTTCTTT
TRBV11-3	TRBJ2-3	-	-	15	CASSSRQERTDTQYF	TGTGCCAGCAGCTCCCGACAAGAGCGCACAGATACGCAGTATTTT
TRBV19	TRBJ1-1	-	TRBD1	15	CASSWQGALNTEAFF	TGTGCCAGTAGTTGGCAGGGGGCTCTGAACACTGAAGCTTTCTTT
TRBV10-2	TRBJ2-4	-	TRBD1	13	CATSQGVKNIQYF	TGCGCCACATCCCAGGGGGTCAAAAACATTCAGTACTTC
TRBV28	TRBJ1-5	-	TRBD1	14	CASRETGDLQPQHF	TGTGCCAGCAGAGAGACAGGGGATCTTCAGCCCCAGCATTTT
TRBV11-3	TRBJ1-3	few	TRBD1	18	CASSPGMGQGAPGNTIYF	TGTGCCAGCAGCCCAGGGATGGGACAGGGGGCTCCTGGAAACACCATATATTTT
TRBV6-7	TRBJ1-3	-	-	11	CASMIGNTIYF	TGTGCCAGCATGATAGGAAACACCATATATTTT
TRBV5-1	TRBJ2-2	-	-	15	CASSPYRTGTGELFF	TGCGCCAGCAGCCCCTACAGGACGGGCACCGGGGAGCTGTTTTTT
TRBV6-8	TRBJ2-1	-	-	13	CAISPPDWGAQFF	TGTGCCATCAGCCCTCCGGACTGGGGGGCGCAGTTCTTC
TRBV7-6	TRBJ1-1	few	TRBD1	14	CASSPGTGVTEAFF	TGTGCCAGCAGCCCCGGGACAGGGGTCACTGAAGCTTTCTTT
TRBV19	TRBJ1-1	-	-	15	CASSIESGLDTEAFF	TGTGCCAGTAGTATAGAGTCGGGCCTGGACACTGAAGCTTTCTTT
TRBV7-4	TRBJ2-5	many	TRBD2	15	CASSEGTSGAETQYF	TGTGCCAGCAGTGAAGGGACTAGCGGCGCGGAGACCCAGTACTTC
TRBV6-8	TRBJ2-1	few	TRBD2	15	CASSYQAGGENEQFF	TGTGCCAGCAGTTACCAAGCGGGGGGGGAAAATGAGCAGTTCTTC
TRBV9	TRBJ1-1	many	TRBD1	14	CASLRDRADTEAFF	TGTGCCAGCCTTAGGGACAGGGCCGACACTGAAGCTTTCTTT
TRBV19	TRBJ2-3	-	-	17	CASSIGSGGVSTDTQYF	TGTGCCAGTAGTATTGGGTCAGGCGGGGTCAGCACAGATACGCAGTATTTT
TRBV29-1	TRBJ2-1	-	-	14	CSVESGKTYNEQFF	TGCAGCGTTGAAAGTGGGAAAACCTACAATGAGCAGTTCTTC
TRBV19	TRBJ1-1	-	TRBD1	15	CASRNSDRGNTEAFF	TGTGCCAGTAGGAACTCGGACAGGGGGAACACTGAAGCTTTCTTT
TRBV19	TRBJ2-7	-	-	14	CASSISGSTYEQYF	TGTGCCAGTAGTATAAGTGGGTCGACCTACGAGCAGTACTTC
TRBV25-1	TRBJ2-1	-	TRBD1	17	CASNGTAVASSYNEQFF	TGTGCCAGCAATGGGACAGCCGTTGCTAGCTCCTACAATGAGCAGTTCTTC
TRBV10-1	TRBJ1-1	-	-	16	CASRKHRRFGNTEAFF	TGCGCCAGCAGGAAGCATAGGCGTTTCGGGAACACTGAAGCTTTCTTT
TRBV23-1	TRBJ1-4	few	TRBD1	18	CASSQEGQGMETNEKLFF	TGCGCCAGCAGCCAAGAAGGACAGGGGATGGAAACTAATGAAAAACTGTTTTTT
TRBV12-5	TRBJ2-3	few	-	15	CASTAVGLYTDTQYF	TGTGCCAGCACCGCCGTCGGACTCTACACAGATACGCAGTATTTT
TRBV6-8	TRBJ1-6	few	-	15	CASSYRTVANSPLHF	TGTGCCAGCAGTTACCGGACGGTAGCGAATTCACCCCTCCACTTT
TRBV7-6	TRBJ1-1	-	-	14	CASSAFRGSTEAFF	TGTGCCAGCAGCGCGTTCAGGGGTAGCACTGAAGCTTTCTTT
TRBV6-8	TRBJ2-1	-	TRBD2	17	CASRPNSGLAGGHREFF	TGTGCCAGCAGGCCTAACTCGGGACTAGCGGGGGGCCACCGCGAGTTCTTC
TRBV19	TRBJ2-5	-	-	14	CASSVRGGVETQYF	TGTGCCAGTAGTGTGCGCGGGGGCGTGGAGACCCAGTACTTC